These 10 T cell receptor beta chains share one sample of origin, sequenced in a study of CXCR3-negative and CXCR3-positive naive CD8 T cells. Study-wide results and caveats: CXCR3-positive naive cells had more hydrophobic TRB CDR3s than CXCR3-negative naive cells.

These TCRs' antigens remain unknown. Carrying UMI labels, the TRB cDNA libraries were prepared through 5' RACE. After re-calling the 5' RACE reads, TCRdb lists one entry per CDR3 protein, DNA absent. This sample contains about 60,000 distinct CDR3 sequences. What was sequenced was naive CXCR3+ CD8+ T cells from blood. Subset denoted: CD45RO-CCR7+CD27+CD95- naive CD8+ T cells expressing CXCR3 (TNR3+). These receptors were taken from a human donor in good health. Some clones in this sample may be carry-over from other donors' samples.

The chain combines TRBV28 with TRBJ2-5; TCRdb selects TRBD2, and the lack of DNA leaves this call unchecked. The CDR3 totals 16 residues. Looked up from germline, CDR1 is MDHEN and CDR2 is SYDVKM. This chain's CDR3 is CASSPVAGTFQETQYF.

The chain links TRBV20-1 to TRBJ2-1; TCRdb names TRBD2, which stays unverified in the absence of DNA. The CDR3 spans 15 residues. From germline, CDR1 is DFQATT and CDR2 SNEGSKA (reference sequence). CDR3 residues: CSAGLGWNALWEQFF.

The chain joins TRBV20-1 to TRBJ1-2. Germline assignment: CDR1 DFQATT and CDR2 SNEGSKA (reference sequence). The length of the CDR3 is 13 residues. Here the CDR3 reads CSARVAEWDGYTF.

V gene TRBV15 combines with J gene TRBJ1-2; TCRdb lists TRBD1, though no DNA is available to test this call. Per germline, CDR1 LNHNV and CDR2 YYDKDF (reference sequence). The CDR3 runs to 15 residues. This CDR3 is CATSNPGTANYGYTF.

The gene calls are TRBV11-3 and TRBJ2-1; TCRdb gives TRBD2 as the D gene, but with no DNA this cannot be confirmed. Germline V gives CDR1 SGHNT, CDR2 YENEEA. The CDR3 spans 15 residues. The CDR3 sequence is CASSSLAGGYNEQFF.

The rearrangement links TRBV12-3 or TRBV12-4 to TRBJ2-6; the TCRdb call, TRBD1, lacks DNA for checking. CDR3 length equals 16 residues. CDR3 sequence reads: CASSTPFSTGANVLTF.

V and J are TRBV5-1 and TRBJ2-1; TCRdb picks TRBD1, but there is no DNA to check that call. The CDR3 is 12 amino acids. Germline loops: CDR1 SGHRS, CDR2 YFSETQ. CDR3 residues: CASSAPYNEQLF.

The chain joins TRBV6-4 to TRBJ2-1. This CDR3 is built from 13 residues. The germline CDR1 and CDR2 sequences are MRHNA and SNTAGT. The CDR3: CASSEYPANEQFF.

The chain joins TRBV4-3 to TRBJ2-7; no DNA is available, so the TRBD1 call from TCRdb remains unchecked. Germline CDR1 is LGHNA and CDR2 is YSLEER. The CDR3 loop spans 15 amino acids. The CDR3 is CASSQDPGQTYEQYF.

The chain is built from TRBV4-1 and TRBJ2-7; TCRdb's D call, TRBD2, is unchecked because there is no DNA. CDR3 length: 15 residues. The germline V gene has CDR1 MGHRA and CDR2 YSYEKL. CDR3 amino acids: CASSQGSGGGDEQYF.